The source of this TCR beta chain is a study of blood T cell repertoires in COVID-19 (dated by TCRdb to the early 2020s). Some background on the complete study: Collaborator samples came from the United States, Italy and Spain and covered acute and convalescent phases of COVID-19. Where HLA class I and class II types were available, the types were taken from metadata supplied by the sample provider, not from assay-based typing. A freely available public database, intended as a resource for researchers studying the immune response to SARS-CoV-2, is where the repertoires were released. The material from the prospective study consisted of cDNA or gDNA derived from T cells, B-cell-depleted T cells, or PBMCs. Subjects who had been exposed to COVID-19, were actively infected with it, or had recovered from it provided the deeply sampled blood TCRbeta repertoires that made up the dataset. The sample metadata nearly always contained a de-identified subject ID, COVID-19 status, age in years and sex. Samples were obtained from the ongoing ImmuneRACE study (first 160 participants) and from roughly 1,300 subjects provided by 6 global collaborators. Overall results and qualifications from the work: Clinical and demographic metadata were provided uncurated, with the amount varying by source and participant.

TCRbeta CDR3 regions were amplified from genomic DNA by means of the immunoSEQ Assay, a bias-controlled multiplex PCR. From the authors' description of their analysis: Within the assay, amplification of reference gene primers was used to estimate how many nucleated cells each sample contained. To quantify the absolute abundance of each unique TCRbeta CDR3 rearrangement, sequence reads were collapsed and filtered. For each sample, productive Simpson clonality was calculated as the square root of Simpson's diversity index across productive rearrangements. Imported from immuneACCESS, the table was reduced by TCRdb to in-frame sequences with V and J called. These copies leave out some clones; in studies compared against another copy, an unresolved V gene accounts for under half, and the cause of the remainder is not known. V and J calls and clone size are those listed in that table; D and trimming were worked out from the DNA. Present in this sample are 130,000 to 150,000 clones, 70% to 85% of which were seen just once. About 9.2% of the sample goes to the ten largest clones.

This clone was recorded a few times. Its antigen remains unidentified. The record has no base qualities; no much larger clone is one base away. In the prospective study, participants were roughly 18 to 100 years old, resided in about two dozen geographic areas of the United States, and were enrolled through a virtual design. In the prospective study, cohorts were assigned on the basis of participant-reported clinical history obtained from a screening survey and a study questionnaire. Recovered participants in ImmuneRACE Cohort 3 were defined by two consecutive negative NP/OP PCR tests, clearance by a healthcare professional, or resolution of symptoms. Each participant in the prospective study had whole blood, serum and a nasopharyngeal or oropharyngeal swab collected by mobile phlebotomists. Prospective study participants could optionally give additional blood draws and questionnaires over an approximately two-month period. Before DNA extraction, prospective study blood samples were shipped either frozen or at room temperature.

Specimen: PBMCs or T cells enriched from blood (not recorded which). The origin of this receptor is a man aged 50 or older who had recovered from COVID-19.

The DNA is as follows: TGTGCCAGCAGTTACTTTACAGATAATAATTCACCCCTCCACTTT. This gives the protein CASSYFTDNNSPLHF. Rearrangement joined TRBV6-2 or TRBV6-3 to TRBJ1-6; no D gene is confidently identified. V and J are truncated by 1 base and 5 bases respectively, leaving an intervening sequence of 9 bases. The CDR3 starts with the cysteine, ends with the phenylalanine, and has 15 residues. The CDR3 DNA has 45 bases and is translated from base 1. Taken from the germline V gene, the CDR1 and CDR2 loops are MNHEY and SVGEGT.